Listed below are T cell receptor beta chains from one sample, sequenced in a study of PD-1 blockade in mismatch repair-deficient tumors. Assay: immunoSEQ multiplex PCR; the TCRdb copy retains only in-frame clones and omits some. The sample records tens of thousands of clones, approximately 78% being singletons. Sequenced material: peripheral blood, taken 4 weeks after starting pembrolizumab. The source is an adult with mismatch repair-deficient cancer. CDR3s include the opening cysteine and the closing phenylalanine or tryptophan. A D gene is named only where the DNA matches it firmly. Expanded clones get a size class; other rows say once, few or many, or leave the size out.

>.|TRBJ1-5|.|TRBV28
TGTGCCAGCAACCCCCCCGACGTCAGGCTAGGCCAGCCCCAGCATTTT
CASNPPDVRLGQPQHF
>.|TRBJ2-7|.|TRBV14
TGTGCCAGCAGCCCGACGGCAGGGGAGCCGTGCTTC
CASSPTAGEPCF
>.|TRBJ1-3|TRBD1|TRBV7-9
TGTGCCAGCAGCACCATGGGACAGGGGATTGGAAACACCATATATTTT
CASSTMGQGIGNTIYF
>.|TRBJ2-1|TRBD2|TRBV23-1
TGCGCCAGCAGTCAATCTTTTCGGACTGGGAGGGAGAATGAGCAGTTCTTC
CASSQSFRTGRENEQFF
>.|TRBJ2-2|.|TRBV7-9
TGTGCCAGCAGCCTTAACCCGGGCCTCACCGGGGAGCTGTTTTTT
CASSLNPGLTGELFF
>.|TRBJ1-5|.|TRBV28
TGTGCCAGCAGTAGCCGGGACATTTTTAAGATCGGCAATCAGCCCCAGCATTTT
CASSSRDIFKIGNQPQHF
>.|TRBJ2-1|TRBD2|TRBV7-3
TGTGCCAGCAGCCAAGGAAGCGGGAGTGGTAGCAATGAGCAGTTCTTC
CASSQGSGSGSNEQFF
>.|TRBJ2-5|.|TRBV7-7
TGTGCTAGCAGCCCTGGGAATCCGAGGGAGACCCAGTACTTC
CASSPGNPRETQYF
>.|TRBJ2-7|.|TRBV19
TGTGCCAGTAGTATGCAGGGGACCTACGAGCAGTACTTC
CASSMQGTYEQYF
>.|TRBJ2-5|TRBD2|TRBV6-1
TGTGCCAGCCTTGGGACTAGCGGAATCCAAGAGACCCAGTACTTC
CASLGTSGIQETQYF
>.|TRBJ2-3|.|TRBV30
TGTGCCTGGAGTGCCCGCCACGCAGATACGCAGTATTTT
CAWSARHADTQYF
>.|TRBJ1-1|.|TRBV7-9
TGTGCCAGCAGCTTGGAAGGGACCCTGAACACTGAAGCTTTCTTT
CASSLEGTLNTEAFF
>.|TRBJ2-1|.|TRBV11-3
TGTGCCAGCAGCCAGCGGCGCTCCTACAATGAGCAGTTCTTC
CASSQRRSYNEQFF
>few|TRBJ1-2|.|TRBV19
TGTGCCAGTAGTTCACCGCTTGGTTTCGACTATGGCTACACCTTC
CASSSPLGFDYGYTF
>.|TRBJ2-2|TRBD2|TRBV15
TGTGCCACCAGCAGAGCCCCCGGGACTAGCGGGACCGGGGAGCTGTTTTTT
CATSRAPGTSGTGELFF
>few|TRBJ2-7|.|TRBV15
TGTGCCACCAGCAAGCCCCGGGGACCCAGAAGTTTC
CATSKPRGPRSF
>.|TRBJ2-3|TRBD2|TRBV5-1
TGCGCCAGCAGCCCATTAGGGACTAGCGGCACAGATACGCAGTATTTT
CASSPLGTSGTDTQYF
>.|TRBJ1-2|TRBD1|TRBV19
TGTGCCAGTAGTTCCGGGACAGGGCACTATGGCTACACCTTC
CASSSGTGHYGYTF
>.|TRBJ1-4|.|TRBV5-1
TGCGCCAGCCAACAGGGTCCCAATGAAAAACTGTTTTTT
CASQQGPNEKLFF
>.|TRBJ2-7|TRBD2|TRBV7-9
TGTGCCAGCAGCCGCTCTCCGGGACTAGCGGGTTCGGAGCAGTACTTC
CASSRSPGLAGSEQYF
>.|TRBJ1-2|TRBD1|TRBV7-9
TGTGCCAGCAGCCCCGGGACAGGGCATGGCTACACCTTC
CASSPGTGHGYTF
>.|TRBJ2-7|TRBD2|TRBV27
TGTGCCAGCAGATATCTAGCGGGAGACGAGCAGTACTTC
CASRYLAGDEQYF
>.|TRBJ2-2|TRBD1|TRBV9
TGTGCCAGCAGTGGGGACAGGGGTTTGTCCGGGGAGCTGTTTTTT
CASSGDRGLSGELFF
>.|TRBJ2-7|TRBD1|TRBV4-3
TGCGCCAGCAGCCAGGCGGAGGAGACAGGGGACTCCTACGAGCAGTACTTC
CASSQAEETGDSYEQYF
>few|TRBJ2-2|TRBD2|TRBV19
TGTGCCAGTAGTCCGTGGGGGGGACTTGACGGGGAGCTGTTTTTT
CASSPWGGLDGELFF
>medium-sized|TRBJ2-7|.|TRBV7-3
TGTGCCAGCAGCGAGGGGTTGTTGGCTCGGACGTACTTC
CASSEGLLARTYF
>.|TRBJ2-1|TRBD2|TRBV19
TGTGCCAGTAGTCACTCGGGACTAGCGGGAGAATTTGAGCAGTTCTTC
CASSHSGLAGEFEQFF
>.|TRBJ2-2|.|TRBV7-3
TGTGCCAGCAGCCCCCTGATTGGCGGGGAGCTGTTTTTT
CASSPLIGGELFF
>once|TRBJ2-4|.|TRBV7-6
TGTGCCAGCAGCTTTGGAACTGGGAACATTCAGTACTTC
CASSFGTGNIQYF
>.|TRBJ1-2|.|TRBV6-5
TGTGCCACGGGAGGTAATTATGGCTACACCTTC
CATGGNYGYTF
>once|TRBJ2-6|.|TRBV6-1
TGTGCCATACCAGGCGGCTCTGGGGCCAACGTCCTGACTTTC
CAIPGGSGANVLTF
>.|TRBJ2-1|.|TRBV9
TGTGCCAGCAGTCCCGAGGGCGGAATGGCTCCGTTCTTC
CASSPEGGMAPFF
>.|TRBJ1-1|TRBD1|TRBV7-3
TGTGCCAGCAGCTCCGGGACAGGGCGGGCTTTCTTT
CASSSGTGRAFF
>.|TRBJ2-3|TRBD2|TRBV12-5
TGTGCTAGTGGTTTTAGCGGGATCTATATTGCCGGGAGGACAGATACGCAGTATTTT
CASGFSGIYIAGRTDTQYF
>.|TRBJ2-2|.|TRBV21-1
TGTGCCAGCAGCAACAGGGGGCGCCCGAACACCGGGGAGCTGTTTTTT
CASSNRGRPNTGELFF
>.|TRBJ2-5|.|TRBV7-9
TGTGCCAGCAGCGCCACGATAGGGCAAGAGACCCAGTACTTC
CASSATIGQETQYF
>.|TRBJ2-7|.|TRBV10-2
TGCGCCAGCAGCCATAAAGGGAACTCCTACGAGCAGTACTTC
CASSHKGNSYEQYF
>.|TRBJ1-3|.|TRBV6-5
TGTGCCAGCAGTCCGGAGATGCAGGCAGGAAACACCATATATTTT
CASSPEMQAGNTIYF
>.|TRBJ1-4|.|TRBV5-6
TGTGCCAGCAGCTTGGTAAATGAAAAACTGTTTTTT
CASSLVNEKLFF
>medium-sized|TRBJ2-7|TRBD2|TRBV11-2
TGTGCCAGCAGCTTGGGACTAGCGGGAGTGGGCTCCTACGAGCAGTACTTC
CASSLGLAGVGSYEQYF
>.|TRBJ2-1|TRBD1|TRBV7-9
TGTGCCAGCAGCCCACCTCCGGGACAGAAATACAATGAGCAGTTCTTC
CASSPPPGQKYNEQFF
>.|TRBJ1-1|.|TRBV6-4
TGTGCCAGCAGTGTCTTCAGTGACAGCGACACTGAAGCTTTCTTT
CASSVFSDSDTEAFF
>.|TRBJ2-1|TRBD2|TRBV11-2
TGTGCCAGCAGCTTTCGGACTAGCGGGATCTACAATGAGCAGTTCTTC
CASSFRTSGIYNEQFF
>once|TRBJ2-1|TRBD2|TRBV5-1
TGCGCCAGCAGCTCGGCTAGCGGGAGCACGTCCTACAATGAGCAGTTCTTC
CASSSASGSTSYNEQFF
>few|TRBJ2-1|.|TRBV7-6
TGTGCCAGCAGCTCGACAGTTTACAATGAGCAGTTCTTC
CASSSTVYNEQFF
>.|TRBJ1-5|TRBD1|TRBV30
TGTGCCTGGAGTATAGGGACAGGGGTTGAGCCCCAGCATTTT
CAWSIGTGVEPQHF
>.|TRBJ1-1|.|TRBV7-9
TGTGCCAGCACCGGGATGAACACTGAAGCTTTCTTT
CASTGMNTEAFF
>.|TRBJ1-5|TRBD1|TRBV29-1
TGCAGCGTACGTACCCAGGGGGTGGGCCATCAGCCCCAGCATTTT
CSVRTQGVGHQPQHF
>.|TRBJ1-2|.|TRBV27
TGTGCCAGCAGTACCGGACAGTTAGCTAACTATGGCTACACCTTC
CASSTGQLANYGYTF
>.|TRBJ2-2|TRBD1|TRBV10-3
TGTGCCATCAGGCCGGGACAGGGGAGGGGAAACGGGGAGCTGTTTTTT
CAIRPGQGRGNGELFF
>.|TRBJ2-7|TRBD1|TRBV18
TGTGCCAGCTCACCGGACGCGACAGGGAGTAAAACCTACGAGCAGTACTTC
CASSPDATGSKTYEQYF
>.|TRBJ1-5|.|TRBV10-3
TGTGCCATCAGTGACTCCCCCGGGGGGAGCAATCAGCCCCAGCATTTT
CAISDSPGGSNQPQHF
>.|TRBJ2-1|.|TRBV7-2
TGTGCCAGCAGCTTGGGGGGGGCAGTCAATGAGCAGTTCTTC
CASSLGGAVNEQFF
>.|TRBJ2-1|TRBD2|TRBV7-9
TGTGCCAGCAGCTTAGGTCTAGCGGGGTACAATGAGCAGTTCTTC
CASSLGLAGYNEQFF
>few|TRBJ2-7|.|TRBV6-6
TGTGCCAGCAGTTACTCAGGTTTGGAGCAGTACTTC
CASSYSGLEQYF
>.|TRBJ2-7|TRBD2|TRBV4-3
TGCGCCAGCAGCCCTGGGGGAGCGGGAAAGTACGAGCAGTACTTC
CASSPGGAGKYEQYF
>.|TRBJ2-2|TRBD1|TRBV27
TGTGCCAGCAGTAACTACAGGGGACCCGGGGAGCTGTTTTTT
CASSNYRGPGELFF
>.|TRBJ2-5|.|TRBV7-8
TGTGCCAGCAGCTTCGTTTGGGGAGGCAGGCAAGAGACCCAGTACTTC
CASSFVWGGRQETQYF